This T cell receptor beta chain was recovered during a study of blood T cells in healthy people across ages. Study-level information: When template switching was applied, about one barcoded beta molecule was captured per two T cells.

This CDR3 has 15 residues. CDR1 is SGHAT, CDR2 FQNNGV, per germline. The V segment lost 5 bases and the J segment 7 bases; nucleotides outside the gene matches: 11. Each donor had ten milliliters of peripheral blood drawn. There were at least 6 micrograms of total RNA extracted from every sample. A second about 6 to 12 cycle PCR used barcoded and J-beta primers. TCRdb re-derived calls from the 5' RACE reads in MiXCR, one entry per CDR3 protein. The data show fewer than 1.5 million distinct CDR3 sequences, with 42% seen just once and 7.9% held by the top ten. This clonotype was counted between two and nine times.

The receptor comes from a woman aged 18 to 35 in good health. Sequencing used blood. The chain has TRBV11-2 and TRBJ2-3; 8 nucleotides align to TRBD2. CDR3 residues: CASSALAEGRNTQYF. The CDR3 bases are TGTGCCAGCAGCGCACTAGCGGAGGGGAGAAATACGCAGTATTTT.